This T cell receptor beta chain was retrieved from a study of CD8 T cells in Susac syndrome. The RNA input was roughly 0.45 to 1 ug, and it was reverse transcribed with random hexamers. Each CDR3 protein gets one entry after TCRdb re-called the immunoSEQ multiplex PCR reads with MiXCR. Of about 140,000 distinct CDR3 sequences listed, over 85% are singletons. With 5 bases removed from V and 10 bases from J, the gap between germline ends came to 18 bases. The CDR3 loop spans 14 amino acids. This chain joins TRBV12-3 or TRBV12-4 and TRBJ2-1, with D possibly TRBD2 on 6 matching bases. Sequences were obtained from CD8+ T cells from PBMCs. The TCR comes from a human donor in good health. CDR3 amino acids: CASSPRLVIGEQFF. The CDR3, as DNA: TGTGCCAGCAGTCCCCGACTAGTAATAGGCGAGCAGTTCTTC.